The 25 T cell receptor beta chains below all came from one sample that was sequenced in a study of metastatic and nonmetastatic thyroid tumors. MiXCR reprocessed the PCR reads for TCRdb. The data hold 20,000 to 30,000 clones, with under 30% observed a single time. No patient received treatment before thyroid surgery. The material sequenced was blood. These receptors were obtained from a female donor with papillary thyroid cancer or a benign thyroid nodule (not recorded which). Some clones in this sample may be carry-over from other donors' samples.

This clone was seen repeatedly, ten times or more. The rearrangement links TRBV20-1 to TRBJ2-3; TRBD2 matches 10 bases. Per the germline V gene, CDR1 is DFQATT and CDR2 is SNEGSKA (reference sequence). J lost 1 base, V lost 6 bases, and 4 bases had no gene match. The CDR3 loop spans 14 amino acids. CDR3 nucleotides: TGCAGTGCCCAAGGGACTAGCGGCACAGATACGCAGTATTTT. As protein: CSAQGTSGTDTQYF.

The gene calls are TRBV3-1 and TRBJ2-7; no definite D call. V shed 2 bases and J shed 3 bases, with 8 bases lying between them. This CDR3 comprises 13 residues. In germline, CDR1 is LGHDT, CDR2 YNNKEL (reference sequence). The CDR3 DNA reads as TGTGCCAGCAGCCAAACAAACTTCTACGAGCAGTACTTC. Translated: CASSQTNFYEQYF.

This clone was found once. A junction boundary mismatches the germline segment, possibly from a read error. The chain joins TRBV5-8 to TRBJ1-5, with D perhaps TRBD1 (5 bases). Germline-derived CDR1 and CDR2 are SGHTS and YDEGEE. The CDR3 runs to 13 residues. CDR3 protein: CVSSRDLNQPQHF. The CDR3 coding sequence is TGTGTCAGCAGCAGGGACCTTAATCAACCCCAGCATTTT.

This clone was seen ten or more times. CDR3 DNA: TGCGCCAGCAGCCAAGGGGAGATCGGGGCCTACGAGCAGTACTTC. This gives the protein CASSQGEIGAYEQYF. The gene calls are TRBV5-1 and TRBJ2-7; TRBD1 or TRBD2 may be the D gene (5 bases each). The CDR3 length is 15 residues. Between the trimmed V and J ends, which lost 4 bases and 2 bases, there was a span of 16 bases. Germline V gene sequence: CDR1 SGHRS, CDR2 YFSETQ.

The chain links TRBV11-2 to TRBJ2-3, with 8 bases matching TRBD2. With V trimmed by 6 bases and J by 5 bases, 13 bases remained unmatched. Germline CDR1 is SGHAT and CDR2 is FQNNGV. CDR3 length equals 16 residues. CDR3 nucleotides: TGTGCCAGCAGACGGGGGGTAGCGGGGAAGGAAGATACGCAGTATTTT. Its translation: CASRRGVAGKEDTQYF.

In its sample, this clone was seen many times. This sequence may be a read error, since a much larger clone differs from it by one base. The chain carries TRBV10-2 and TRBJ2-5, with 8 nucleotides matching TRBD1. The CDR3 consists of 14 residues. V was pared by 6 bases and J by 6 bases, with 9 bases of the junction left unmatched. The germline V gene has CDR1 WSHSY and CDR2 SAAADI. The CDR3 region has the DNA TGCGCCAGCAGGATAGGACAGGGAGCGAAGACCCAGTACTTC. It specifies CASRIGQGAKTQYF.

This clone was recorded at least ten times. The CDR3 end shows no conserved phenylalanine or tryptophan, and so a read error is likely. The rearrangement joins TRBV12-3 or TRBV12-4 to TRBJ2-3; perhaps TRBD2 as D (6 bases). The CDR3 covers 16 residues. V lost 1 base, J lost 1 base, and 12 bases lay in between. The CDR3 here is CASSLDLGGRTDTQYL. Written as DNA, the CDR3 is TGTGCCAGCAGTTTAGACCTGGGGGGTCGCACAGATACGCAGTATCTT.

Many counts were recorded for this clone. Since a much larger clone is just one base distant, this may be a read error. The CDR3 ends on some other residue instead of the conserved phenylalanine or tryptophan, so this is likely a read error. DNA for the CDR3: TGTGCCAGTAGTATAGAGGGCTACGAGCAGTACCTC. Protein sequence: CASSIEGYEQYL. The chain has TRBV19 and TRBJ2-7, with D unclear. The V and J ends lost 0 bases and 3 bases respectively, with 3 bases between them. This CDR3 is built from 12 residues. Germline V lookup: CDR1 LNHDA, CDR2 SQIVND (reference sequence).

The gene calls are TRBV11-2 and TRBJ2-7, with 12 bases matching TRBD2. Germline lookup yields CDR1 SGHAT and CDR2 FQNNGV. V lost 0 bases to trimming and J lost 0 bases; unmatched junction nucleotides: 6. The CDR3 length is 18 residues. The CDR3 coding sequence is TGTGCCAGCAGCTTAGAAAGGACTAGCGGGGAAAACTCCTACGAGCAGTACTTC. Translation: CASSLERTSGENSYEQYF.

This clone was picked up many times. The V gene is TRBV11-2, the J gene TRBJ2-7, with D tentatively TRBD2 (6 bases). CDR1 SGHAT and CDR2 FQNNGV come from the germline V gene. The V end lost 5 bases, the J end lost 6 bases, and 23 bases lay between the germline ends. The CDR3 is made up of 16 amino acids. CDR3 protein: CASSPEGTGSRPEQYF. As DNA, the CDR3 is TGTGCCAGCAGCCCGGAGGGGACGGGATCAAGGCCCGAGCAGTACTTC.

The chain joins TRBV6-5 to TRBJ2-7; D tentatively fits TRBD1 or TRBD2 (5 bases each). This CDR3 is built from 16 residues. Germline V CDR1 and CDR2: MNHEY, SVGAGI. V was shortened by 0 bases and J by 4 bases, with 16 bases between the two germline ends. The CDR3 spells CASSYSRADAGYEQYF. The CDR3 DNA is TGTGCCAGCAGTTACTCGAGAGCGGATGCAGGGTACGAGCAGTACTTC.

The CDR3: CASSPEGSPNYGYTF. For the CDR3, the DNA is TGTGCCAGCTCACCCGAGGGATCTCCTAACTATGGCTACACCTTC. The chain recombines TRBV18 with TRBJ1-2; D unclear. The CDR3 length is 15 residues. Per germline, CDR1 KGHSH and CDR2 LQKENI. Trimming removed 3 bases at V and 0 bases at J, with 11 bases between.

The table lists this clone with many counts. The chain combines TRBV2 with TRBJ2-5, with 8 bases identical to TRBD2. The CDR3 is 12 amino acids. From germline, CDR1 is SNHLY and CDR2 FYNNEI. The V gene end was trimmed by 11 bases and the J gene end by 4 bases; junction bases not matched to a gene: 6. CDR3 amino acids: CAGGSGRETQYF. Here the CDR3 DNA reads TGTGCCGGAGGCAGCGGGAGAGAGACCCAGTACTTC.

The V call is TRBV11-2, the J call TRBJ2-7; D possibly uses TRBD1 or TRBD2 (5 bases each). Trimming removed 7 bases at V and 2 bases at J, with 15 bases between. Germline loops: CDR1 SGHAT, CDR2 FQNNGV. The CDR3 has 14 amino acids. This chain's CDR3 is CASTPLGVTYEQYF. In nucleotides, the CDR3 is TGTGCCAGCACCCCCCTGGGGGTTACCTACGAGCAGTACTTC.

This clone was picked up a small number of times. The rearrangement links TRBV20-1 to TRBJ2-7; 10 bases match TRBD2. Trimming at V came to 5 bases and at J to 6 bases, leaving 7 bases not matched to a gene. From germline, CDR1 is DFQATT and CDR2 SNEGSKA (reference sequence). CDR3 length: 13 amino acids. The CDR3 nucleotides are TGCAGTGCTGGACTAGCGGTATCTCGCGAGCAGTACTTC. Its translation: CSAGLAVSREQYF.

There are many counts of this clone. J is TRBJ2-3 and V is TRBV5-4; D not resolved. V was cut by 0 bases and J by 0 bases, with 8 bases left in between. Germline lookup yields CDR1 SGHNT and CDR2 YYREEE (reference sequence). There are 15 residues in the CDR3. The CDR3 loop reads CASSLEAASTDTQYF. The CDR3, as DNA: TGTGCCAGCAGCTTGGAGGCAGCTAGCACAGATACGCAGTATTTT.

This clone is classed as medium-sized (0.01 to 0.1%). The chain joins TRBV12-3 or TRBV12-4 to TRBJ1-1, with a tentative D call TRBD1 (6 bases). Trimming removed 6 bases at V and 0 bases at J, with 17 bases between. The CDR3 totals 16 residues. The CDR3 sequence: CASRLRPGHLNTEAFF. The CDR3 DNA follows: TGTGCCAGCAGGCTCAGACCGGGACACCTGAACACTGAAGCTTTCTTT.

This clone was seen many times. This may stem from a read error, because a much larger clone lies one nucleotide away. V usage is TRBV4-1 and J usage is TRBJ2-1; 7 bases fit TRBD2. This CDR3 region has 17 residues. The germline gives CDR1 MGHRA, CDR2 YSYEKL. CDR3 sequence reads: CASSHVLAGPPYNGQFF. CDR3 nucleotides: TGCGCCAGCAGCCACGTCTTAGCGGGTCCCCCCTACAATGGGCAGTTCTTC.

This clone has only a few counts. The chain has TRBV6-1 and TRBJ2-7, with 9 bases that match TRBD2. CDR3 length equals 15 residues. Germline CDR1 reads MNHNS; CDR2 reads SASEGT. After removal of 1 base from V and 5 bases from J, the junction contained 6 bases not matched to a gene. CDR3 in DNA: TGTGCCAGCAGTGAAGAAGCTAGCGGGATCAACGAGCAGTACTTC. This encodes CASSEEASGINEQYF.

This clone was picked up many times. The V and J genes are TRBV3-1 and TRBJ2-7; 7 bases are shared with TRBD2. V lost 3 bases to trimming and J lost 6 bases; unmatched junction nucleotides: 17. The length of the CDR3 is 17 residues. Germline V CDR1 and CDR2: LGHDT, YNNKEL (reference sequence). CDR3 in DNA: TGTGCCAGCAGCCATTACAGCGGGAATACGCGCTCGGGCGAGCAGTACTTC. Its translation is CASSHYSGNTRSGEQYF.

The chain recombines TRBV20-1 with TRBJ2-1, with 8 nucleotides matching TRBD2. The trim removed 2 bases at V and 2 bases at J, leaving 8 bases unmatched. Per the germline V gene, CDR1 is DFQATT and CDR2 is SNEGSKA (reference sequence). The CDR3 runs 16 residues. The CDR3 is CSARYRSGSAYNEQFF. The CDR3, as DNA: TGCAGTGCTAGATATCGGAGCGGGAGTGCCTACAATGAGCAGTTCTTC.

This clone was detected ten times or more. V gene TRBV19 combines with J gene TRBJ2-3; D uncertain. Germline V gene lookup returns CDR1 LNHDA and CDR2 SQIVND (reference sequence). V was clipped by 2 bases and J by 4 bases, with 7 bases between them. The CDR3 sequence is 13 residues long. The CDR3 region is CASSIIGSDTQYF. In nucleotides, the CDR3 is TGTGCCAGTAGTATAATAGGTTCAGATACGCAGTATTTT. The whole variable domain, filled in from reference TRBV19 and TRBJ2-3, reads DGGITQSPKYLFRKEGQNVTLSCEQNLNHDAMYWYRQDPGQGLRLIYYSQIVNDFQKGDIAEGYSVSREKKESFPLTVTSAQKNPTAFYLCASSIIGSDTQYFGPGTRLTVL.

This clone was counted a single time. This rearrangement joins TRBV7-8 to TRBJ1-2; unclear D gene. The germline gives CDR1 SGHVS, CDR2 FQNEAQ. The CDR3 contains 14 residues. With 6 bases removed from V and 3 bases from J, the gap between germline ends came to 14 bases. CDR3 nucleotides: TGTGCCAGCAGGGACGGAGCCCTTGACTATGGCTACACCTTC. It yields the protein CASRDGALDYGYTF.

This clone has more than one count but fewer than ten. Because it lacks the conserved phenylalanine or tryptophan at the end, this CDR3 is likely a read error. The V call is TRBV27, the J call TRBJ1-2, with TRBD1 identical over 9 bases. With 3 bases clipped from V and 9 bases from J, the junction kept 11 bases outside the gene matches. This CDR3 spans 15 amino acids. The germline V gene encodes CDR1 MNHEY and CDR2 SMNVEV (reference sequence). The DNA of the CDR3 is TGTGCCAGCAGTTTGACCCAAACAGGGGGCCATTGCTACACCCTC. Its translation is CASSLTQTGGHCYTL.

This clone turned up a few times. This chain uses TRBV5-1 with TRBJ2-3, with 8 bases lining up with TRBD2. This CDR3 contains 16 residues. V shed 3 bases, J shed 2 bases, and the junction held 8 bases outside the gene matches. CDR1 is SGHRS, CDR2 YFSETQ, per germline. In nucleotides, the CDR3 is TGCGCCAGCAGCTCAGTGACTAGCGCGAACACAGATACGCAGTATTTT. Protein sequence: CASSSVTSANTDTQYF.